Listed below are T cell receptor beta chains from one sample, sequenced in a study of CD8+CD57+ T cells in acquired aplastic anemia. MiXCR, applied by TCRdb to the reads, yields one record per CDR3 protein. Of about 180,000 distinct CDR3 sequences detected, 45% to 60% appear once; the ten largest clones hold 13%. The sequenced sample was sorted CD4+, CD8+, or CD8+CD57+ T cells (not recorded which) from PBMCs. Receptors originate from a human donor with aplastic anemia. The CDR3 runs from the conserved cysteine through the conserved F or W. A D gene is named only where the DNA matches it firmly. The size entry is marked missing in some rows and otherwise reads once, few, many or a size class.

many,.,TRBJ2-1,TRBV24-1,TGTGCCACCAGTGATTTTGGCGGTAGTCGGTTCTTC,CATSDFGGSRFF
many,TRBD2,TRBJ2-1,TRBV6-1,TGTGCCAGCAGTGTAGCGGGGGGCTACAATGAGCAGTTCTTC,CASSVAGGYNEQFF
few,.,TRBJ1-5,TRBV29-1,TGCAGCGTAGGAGGCAGCAATCAGCCCCAGCATTTT,CSVGGSNQPQHF
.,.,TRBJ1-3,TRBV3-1,TGTGCCAGCAGCCAAGATCAGGGCTTCGGAAACACCATATATTTT,CASSQDQGFGNTIYF
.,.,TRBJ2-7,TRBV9,TGTGCCAGCAGCGTAGGAGACGGAGCTCTTTCCTACGAGCAGTACTTC,CASSVGDGALSYEQYF
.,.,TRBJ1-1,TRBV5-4,TGTGCCAGCAGCAGGCCCGCCACTGAAGCTTTCTTT,CASSRPATEAFF
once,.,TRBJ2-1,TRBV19,TGTGCCAGTAGTATATGGGGGTCGGCCTACAATGAGCAGTTCTTC,CASSIWGSAYNEQFF
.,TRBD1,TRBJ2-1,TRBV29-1,TGCAGCGTTAAGACCGGGACAGCGAGCAATGAGCAGTTCTTC,CSVKTGTASNEQFF
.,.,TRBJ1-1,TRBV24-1,TGTGCCACCAGTGAGCCAGGGTCTGAAGCTTTCTTT,CATSEPGSEAFF
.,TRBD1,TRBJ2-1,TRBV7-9,TGTGCCAGCAGATCAACAGGGGGTGAGCAGTTCTTC,CASRSTGGEQFF
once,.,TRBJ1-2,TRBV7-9,TGTGCCAGCAGCTACGGGCAGGGGTTGGATGGCTACACCTTC,CASSYGQGLDGYTF
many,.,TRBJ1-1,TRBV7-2,TGTGCCAGCAGCTCCTTGGGGCTGCCGGGCACTGAAGCTTTCTTT,CASSSLGLPGTEAFF
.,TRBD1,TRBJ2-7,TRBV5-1,TGCGCCAGCAGCTTGCGGATACAGGGGGACGAGCAGTACTTC,CASSLRIQGDEQYF
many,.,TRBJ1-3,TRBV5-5,TGTGCCAGCAGCCTCGCGGGGCCGGCCTCTGGAAACACCATATATTTT,CASSLAGPASGNTIYF
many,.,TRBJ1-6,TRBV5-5,TGTGCCAGCAGAGAGAATAATTCACCCCTCCACTTT,CASRENNSPLHF
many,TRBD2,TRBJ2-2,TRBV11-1,TGTGCCAGCAGCTCCTCGCGGAGTCGCGGGGGCACCGGGGAGCTGTTTTTT,CASSSSRSRGGTGELFF
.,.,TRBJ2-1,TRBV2,TGTGCCAGCACTCGAACGGACAGTTACAATGAGCAGTTCTTC,CASTRTDSYNEQFF
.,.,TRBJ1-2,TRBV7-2,TGTGCCAGCAGTCCCGACACCTACTATGGCTACACCTTC,CASSPDTYYGYTF
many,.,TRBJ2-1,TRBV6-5,TGTGCCAGCAGTTCCGGTTTGGGGGAGCAGTTCTTC,CASSSGLGEQFF
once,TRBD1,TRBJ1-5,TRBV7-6,TGTGCCAGCAGCACCGGGACAGGGGTCGACCAGCCCCAGCATTTT,CASSTGTGVDQPQHF
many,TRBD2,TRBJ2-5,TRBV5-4,TGTGCCAGCAGCCGACCACTAGCGGGGGGGCCAGAGACCCAGTACTTC,CASSRPLAGGPETQYF
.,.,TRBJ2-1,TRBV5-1,TGCGCCAGCAGCTTATTTAGCGGAAGGGGTTACAAGCAGTTCTTC,CASSLFSGRGYKQFF
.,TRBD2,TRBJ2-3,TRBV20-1,TGCAGTGCTAAAGGAGCGGGAGGGAGCACAGATACGCAGTATTTT,CSAKGAGGSTDTQYF